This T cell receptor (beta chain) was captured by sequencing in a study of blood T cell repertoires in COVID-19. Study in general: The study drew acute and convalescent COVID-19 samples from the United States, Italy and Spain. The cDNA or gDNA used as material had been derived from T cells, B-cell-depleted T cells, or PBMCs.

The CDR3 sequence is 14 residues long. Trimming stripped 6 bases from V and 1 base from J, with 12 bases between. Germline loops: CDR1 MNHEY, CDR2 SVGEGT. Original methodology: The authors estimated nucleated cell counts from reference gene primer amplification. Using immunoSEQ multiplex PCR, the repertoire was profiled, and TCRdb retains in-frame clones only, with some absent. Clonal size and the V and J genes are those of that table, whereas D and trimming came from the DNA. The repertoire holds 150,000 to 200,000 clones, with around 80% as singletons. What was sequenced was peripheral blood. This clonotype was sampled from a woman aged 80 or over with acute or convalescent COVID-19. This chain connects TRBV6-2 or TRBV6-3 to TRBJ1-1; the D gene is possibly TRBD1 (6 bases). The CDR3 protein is CASSWGHTNTEAFF. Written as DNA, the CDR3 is TGTGCCAGCAGCTGGGGACATACGAACACTGAAGCTTTCTTT.